This TCR beta chain was identified in a study of neurological immune-mediated disorders. The study's findings and limits: Phylogenetic grouping assigned the repertoires of 18 of 34 multiple sclerosis patients to a single related-CDR3 cluster, representing a possible signature. In multiple sclerosis patients, the repertoire cluster was unrelated to clinical or MRI findings.

Comments on this clonotype: Its cognate antigen is unknown.

TCRdb analysed the 5' RACE reads with MiXCR anew, one entry per CDR3 protein. This sample has 55,000 to 65,000 distinct CDR3 sequences, with 3% to 4% found just once. Germline V CDR1 and CDR2: DFQATT, SNEGSKA (reference sequence). This CDR3 region has 14 residues. Unmatched junction bases numbered 6, after V lost 6 bases and J lost 5 bases. The chain has TRBV20-1 and TRBJ2-1, with 11 positions matching TRBD2. The sequenced sample was PBMCs. The receptor was isolated from a woman aged 45 to 65 with multiple sclerosis. The CDR3 region has the DNA TGCAGTGCCACGACTAGCGGGATGGACAATGAGCAGTTCTTC. This sequence encodes CSATTSGMDNEQFF.